The 9 T cell receptor beta chains in this list originate from one sample, sequenced in a study of blood T cell repertoires in COVID-19. The assay was immunoSEQ multiplex PCR, and TCRdb's table has in-frame clones only and misses some. Of roughly 200,000 clones in the sample, approximately 89% were seen once. The specimen sequenced was peripheral blood. The receptors were gathered from a woman aged 60-75 years with acute or convalescent COVID-19.

V and J are TRBV15 and TRBJ2-1; TRBD2 matches 7 bases. The ends lost 4 bases at V and 4 bases at J; junction bases unmatched: 7. CDR1 and CDR2 from the germline V gene are LNHNV and YYDKDF (reference sequence). This CDR3 is 15 amino acids long. The CDR3 reads CATSNNVREYNEQFF. The CDR3 DNA reads TGTGCCACCAGCAACAACGTGCGGGAGTACAATGAGCAGTTCTTC. Looking up the rest from reference TRBV15 and TRBJ2-1 gives the full variable domain: DAMVIQNPRYQVTQFGKPVTLSCSQTLNHNVMYWYQQKSSQAPKLLFHYYDKDFNNEADTPDNFQSRRPNTSFCFLDIRSPGLGDTAMYLCATSNNVREYNEQFFGPGTRLTVL.

The rearrangement joins TRBV11-2 to TRBJ2-3; D ambiguous. Trimming shortened V by 5 bases and J by 3 bases, and 3 bases separated the two germline ends. The CDR3 sequence is 11 residues long. Per germline, CDR1 SGHAT and CDR2 FQNNGV. CDR3 bases: TGTGCCAGCAGCACAACAGATACGCAGTATTTT. This encodes CASSTTDTQYF.

The J gene is TRBJ1-2, the V gene TRBV5-5; 7 bases fit TRBD1. Germline V gene data show CDR1 as SGHKS and CDR2 as YYEKEE (reference sequence). Losses at the gene ends were 5 bases for V and 3 bases for J; bases not matched to a gene: 10. The CDR3 consists of 15 residues. CDR3 nucleotides: TGTGCCAGCAGTCGGACCGACAGGGAACACTATGGCTACACCTTC. The encoded protein is CASSRTDREHYGYTF.

This clone was found a few times. The gene calls are TRBV2 and TRBJ1-3; D is ambiguous. The CDR3 loop spans 16 amino acids. Between the trimmed V and J ends, which lost 1 base and 0 bases, there was a span of 10 bases. Germline V lookup: CDR1 SNHLY, CDR2 FYNNEI. Here the CDR3 DNA reads TGTGCCAGCAGTGAAGGCAGAGGAAACTCTGGAAACACCATATATTTT. Its protein is CASSEGRGNSGNTIYF.

The J gene is TRBJ1-4, the V gene TRBV19; 8 nucleotides match TRBD1. The CDR3 extends over 13 amino acids. V was clipped by 5 bases and J by 7 bases; unmatched bases: 3. Germline V gives CDR1 LNHDA, CDR2 SQIVND (reference sequence). The CDR3 DNA follows: TGTGCCAGTAGTGGACAGGGCGGTGAAAAACTGTTTTTT. This encodes CASSGQGGEKLFF.

The gene calls are TRBV20-1 and TRBJ2-1, with D uncertain. Germline CDR1 DFQATT, CDR2 SNEGSKA (reference sequence). The V end lost 5 bases, the J end lost 13 bases, and 12 bases lay between the germline ends. This CDR3 has 10 residues. DNA of the CDR3: TGCAGTGCTGCGATTCAAAACCAGTTCTTC. Translating it yields CSAAIQNQFF.

CDR3 DNA: TGTGCCAGCAGCTTGGGGTGGCAGGGGGCTGAAGCTTTCTTT. Its protein is CASSLGWQGAEAFF. The chain has TRBV11-2 and TRBJ1-1; TRBD1 matches at 7 bases. The CDR3 extends over 14 amino acids. The V segment lost 3 bases and the J segment 6 bases; nucleotides outside the gene matches: 7. The germline V gene has CDR1 SGHAT and CDR2 FQNNGV.

The chain is built from TRBV19 and TRBJ2-1, with 13 bases identical to TRBD2. CDR1 and CDR2 (germline): LNHDA, SQIVND (reference sequence). The CDR3 runs 15 residues. Trimming took 5 bases from V and 15 from J; bases not matched to a gene: 13. The CDR3 nucleotides are TGTGCCAGTAGTCCCACCGGGACTAGCGGGATACCGAGGTTCTTC. It codes for CASSPTGTSGIPRFF.

This sequence joins TRBV24-1 and TRBJ1-2; TRBD1 matches at 9 bases. The V segment lost 4 bases and the J segment 8 bases; nucleotides outside the gene matches: 4. This CDR3 is built from 13 residues. Looked up from germline, CDR1 is KGHDR and CDR2 is SFDVKD. The CDR3 protein is CATSENRGQGYTF. CDR3 DNA: TGTGCCACCAGTGAGAACAGGGGGCAAGGCTACACCTTC.